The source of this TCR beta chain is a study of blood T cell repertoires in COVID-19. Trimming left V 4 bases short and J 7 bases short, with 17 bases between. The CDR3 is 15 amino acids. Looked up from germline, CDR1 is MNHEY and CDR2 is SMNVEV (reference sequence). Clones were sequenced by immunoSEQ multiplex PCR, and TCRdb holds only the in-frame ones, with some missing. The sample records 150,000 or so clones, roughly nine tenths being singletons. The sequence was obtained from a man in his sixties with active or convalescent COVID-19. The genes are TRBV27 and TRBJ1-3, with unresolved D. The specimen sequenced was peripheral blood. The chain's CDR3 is CASSSAGADGNTIYF. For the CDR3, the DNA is TGTGCCAGCAGTTCCGCTGGAGCGGACGGGAACACCATATATTTT.